This record covers a single TCR beta chain. TCRdb keeps only in-frame clones here, not all; method: immunoSEQ multiplex PCR. This sample has 140,000 to 150,000 clones, with roughly 81% found just once. The J segment lost 5 bases and the V segment lost 1 base, leaving 12 bases of the junction unmatched. Germline values: CDR1 MDHEN, CDR2 SYDVKM. The CDR3 sequence is 18 residues long. The entry originates in a study of blood T cell repertoires in COVID-19. The participants were between roughly 18 and 100 years old and came from some 23 US areas. V and J are TRBV28 and TRBJ2-5; 11 bases align to TRBD2. Specimen: PBMCs or T cells enriched from blood (not recorded which). The clonotype was recovered from a woman aged 50 to 65 with acute COVID-19. In nucleotides, the CDR3 is TGTGCCAGCAGTTTATCCGTAGCGGGAGGGGAGTCCCGCGAGACCCAGTACTTC. The encoded protein is CASSLSVAGGESRETQYF.